The entry below describes one TCR beta chain. Its antigen is still unknown. This specimen belongs to a study of T cell responses to AZD1222 COVID-19 vaccine. General observations from the study: Females made up more of the donors, who were largely white British, and clonal diversity may have come out too low. Across spike, vaccine-associated CD4 TCRs were found, dominant at 160-218 and 743-854.

Here immunoSEQ multiplex PCR was the method, and the copy in TCRdb shows in-frame clones only, minus some. Counted here are roughly 140,000 clones, around 88% occurring once; the ten biggest clones make up roughly 3.5%. In germline, CDR1 is MNHEY, CDR2 SMNVEV (reference sequence). This CDR3 contains 13 residues. The V gene end was trimmed by 5 bases and the J gene end by 8 bases; junction bases not matched to a gene: 7. This sequence was found in an adult in good health. The chain links TRBV27 to TRBJ1-1; 8 bases map to TRBD1. Here the sequenced sample was peripheral blood, taken on day 0 of MenACWY control vaccination. The CDR3 sequence: CASSNQGAREAFF. The CDR3 nucleotides are TGTGCCAGCAGTAATCAGGGGGCAAGGGAAGCTTTCTTT.